Listed below are T cell receptor beta chains from one sample, sequenced in a study of T cells in localized non-small cell lung cancer. TCRdb's copy holds only in-frame clones and misses some; the assay was immunoSEQ multiplex PCR. The repertoire includes about 72,000 clones, just under 85% of them detected once, and roughly 14% sits in the top ten. The sample in question was peripheral blood, obtained before any cancer treatment. These receptors originate from a female donor of 60 years or more with stage I lung adenocarcinoma. Each CDR3 is given with its conserved first and last residue. D genes are given only for firm matches. Expanded clones are given a class, and other clones once, few, many or no size at all.

j_gene: TRBJ2-2
v_gene: TRBV5-1
d_gene: TRBD2
abundance: NA
CDR3aa: CASSAAGTSITGELFF
CDR3nt: TGCGCCAGCAGCGCCGCCGGGACTAGCATCACCGGGGAGCTGTTTTTT

j_gene: TRBJ2-2
v_gene: TRBV7-2
d_gene: NA
abundance: NA
CDR3aa: CASSFVRNTGELFF
CDR3nt: TGTGCCAGCAGCTTTGTTCGCAACACCGGGGAGCTGTTTTTT

j_gene: TRBJ2-5
v_gene: TRBV7-9
d_gene: NA
abundance: NA
CDR3aa: CASSSLGVARRYQETQYF
CDR3nt: TGTGCCAGCAGCTCCTTGGGGGTGGCCAGGAGGTACCAAGAGACCCAGTACTTC

j_gene: TRBJ1-6
v_gene: TRBV19
d_gene: TRBD1
abundance: NA
CDR3aa: CASSMVGQGYNSPLHF
CDR3nt: TGTGCCAGTAGTATGGTGGGACAGGGCTATAATTCACCCCTCCACTTT

j_gene: TRBJ2-2
v_gene: TRBV27
d_gene: NA
abundance: NA
CDR3aa: CASKTLDRNTGELFF
CDR3nt: TGTGCCAGCAAGACCTTGGACAGGAACACCGGGGAGCTGTTTTTT

j_gene: TRBJ2-7
v_gene: TRBV5-5
d_gene: TRBD2
abundance: NA
CDR3aa: CASSLGLAVSYEQYF
CDR3nt: TGTGCCAGCAGCCTCGGACTAGCGGTTTCCTACGAGCAGTACTTC

j_gene: TRBJ2-1
v_gene: TRBV9
d_gene: NA
abundance: once
CDR3aa: CASSGGPSSYNEQFF
CDR3nt: TGTGCCAGCAGCGGGGGACCCAGCTCCTACAATGAGCAGTTCTTC

j_gene: TRBJ2-5
v_gene: TRBV2
d_gene: NA
abundance: NA
CDR3aa: CASIGASKETQYF
CDR3nt: TGTGCCAGCATAGGGGCCTCTAAGGAGACCCAGTACTTC

j_gene: TRBJ2-1
v_gene: TRBV4-1
d_gene: TRBD2
abundance: NA
CDR3aa: CASSKQAGPGGYNEQFF
CDR3nt: TGCGCCAGCAGCAAACAGGCTGGGCCGGGAGGGTACAATGAGCAGTTCTTC

j_gene: TRBJ2-1
v_gene: TRBV19
d_gene: NA
abundance: NA
CDR3aa: CASRGASYNEQFF
CDR3nt: TGTGCCAGTAGAGGGGCGTCCTACAATGAGCAGTTCTTC

j_gene: TRBJ1-1
v_gene: TRBV19
d_gene: NA
abundance: NA
CDR3aa: CASSMIPGPAFF
CDR3nt: TGTGCCAGTAGTATGATCCCAGGACCAGCTTTCTTT

j_gene: TRBJ2-7
v_gene: TRBV5-1
d_gene: NA
abundance: NA
CDR3aa: CASSPTFLSYEQYF
CDR3nt: TGCGCCAGCAGCCCCACGTTCCTATCCTACGAGCAGTACTTC

j_gene: TRBJ1-1
v_gene: TRBV10-3
d_gene: NA
abundance: NA
CDR3aa: CAISGGGGITEAFF
CDR3nt: TGTGCCATCAGTGGGGGGGGAGGAATCACTGAAGCTTTCTTT

j_gene: TRBJ1-3
v_gene: TRBV11-2
d_gene: NA
abundance: NA
CDR3aa: CASSFGPGRRIFSGNTIYF
CDR3nt: TGTGCCAGCAGCTTTGGTCCCGGACGGAGAATCTTCTCTGGAAACACCATATATTTT

j_gene: TRBJ1-2
v_gene: TRBV14
d_gene: NA
abundance: NA
CDR3aa: CASSQGAGNYGYTF
CDR3nt: TGTGCCAGCAGCCAAGGGGCAGGGAACTATGGCTACACCTTC

j_gene: TRBJ2-5
v_gene: TRBV5-8
d_gene: NA
abundance: few
CDR3aa: CASGQTYQETQYF
CDR3nt: TGTGCCAGCGGACAGACCTATCAAGAGACCCAGTACTTC

j_gene: TRBJ2-7
v_gene: TRBV6-6
d_gene: NA
abundance: few
CDR3aa: CASSYGTGFGEQYF
CDR3nt: TGTGCCAGCAGTTATGGCACGGGGTTCGGCGAGCAGTACTTC

j_gene: TRBJ2-3
v_gene: TRBV7-9
d_gene: NA
abundance: NA
CDR3aa: CASSLDGDTQYF
CDR3nt: TGTGCCAGCAGCCTCGACGGTGATACGCAGTATTTT

j_gene: TRBJ2-1
v_gene: TRBV4-1
d_gene: TRBD2
abundance: NA
CDR3aa: CASSPYPGTSVLREGVDEQFF
CDR3nt: TGCGCCAGCAGCCCGTACCCCGGGACTAGCGTACTAAGGGAGGGAGTCGATGAGCAGTTCTTC

j_gene: TRBJ1-6
v_gene: TRBV6-6
d_gene: TRBD1
abundance: NA
CDR3aa: CASIRAKGAESPLHF
CDR3nt: TGTGCCAGCATCCGAGCCAAGGGGGCTGAATCACCCCTCCACTTT

j_gene: TRBJ1-1
v_gene: TRBV18
d_gene: NA
abundance: NA
CDR3aa: CASSPPSYTGRNTEAFF
CDR3nt: TGTGCCAGCTCACCACCCTCGTATACAGGGAGGAACACTGAAGCTTTCTTT

j_gene: TRBJ2-2
v_gene: TRBV6-6
d_gene: TRBD2
abundance: NA
CDR3aa: CASSRLAGAGELFF
CDR3nt: TGTGCCAGCAGCAGACTAGCGGGAGCTGGGGAGCTGTTTTTT

j_gene: TRBJ1-1
v_gene: TRBV27
d_gene: TRBD1
abundance: NA
CDR3aa: CASSFYGQGLNTEAFF
CDR3nt: TGTGCCAGCAGTTTTTACGGACAGGGACTGAACACTGAAGCTTTCTTT

j_gene: TRBJ2-1
v_gene: TRBV5-1
d_gene: NA
abundance: few
CDR3aa: CASSLGPIFSDPTYNEQFF
CDR3nt: TGCGCCAGCAGCTTGGGGCCGATATTTAGCGACCCCACCTACAATGAGCAGTTCTTC

j_gene: TRBJ1-1
v_gene: TRBV18
d_gene: NA
abundance: few
CDR3aa: CASSQNTEAFF
CDR3nt: TGTGCCAGCTCACAGAACACTGAAGCTTTCTTT

j_gene: TRBJ2-7
v_gene: TRBV4-1
d_gene: NA
abundance: NA
CDR3aa: CASSPRPVRVYEDQYF
CDR3nt: TGCGCCAGCAGCCCCCGGCCAGTTCGGGTGTACGAAGACCAGTACTTC

j_gene: TRBJ1-6
v_gene: TRBV6-5
d_gene: NA
abundance: NA
CDR3aa: CASSSARQTKNSPLHF
CDR3nt: TGTGCCAGCAGTTCCGCCCGACAGACAAAAAATTCACCCCTCCACTTT

j_gene: TRBJ2-3
v_gene: TRBV9
d_gene: TRBD2
abundance: NA
CDR3aa: CASSVGAGDDTQYF
CDR3nt: TGTGCCAGCAGCGTGGGAGCGGGGGATGATACGCAGTATTTT

j_gene: TRBJ1-1
v_gene: TRBV5-1
d_gene: NA
abundance: NA
CDR3aa: CASSLADRVNEAFF
CDR3nt: TGCGCCAGCAGCTTGGCAGACAGAGTTAATGAAGCTTTCTTT

j_gene: TRBJ2-1
v_gene: TRBV7-2
d_gene: NA
abundance: few
CDR3aa: CASSLNRLVGQFF
CDR3nt: TGTGCCAGCAGCTTAAACAGGCTGGTCGGGCAGTTCTTC

j_gene: TRBJ1-1
v_gene: TRBV7-8
d_gene: TRBD1
abundance: NA
CDR3aa: CASSLRQGAAEAFF
CDR3nt: TGTGCCAGCAGCTTACGGCAGGGGGCCGCTGAAGCTTTCTTT

j_gene: TRBJ2-7
v_gene: TRBV27
d_gene: NA
abundance: NA
CDR3aa: CASSLRMGGGDNSVSYEQYF
CDR3nt: TGTGCCAGCAGTTTACGGATGGGCGGGGGCGACAACTCCGTCTCCTACGAGCAGTACTTC

j_gene: TRBJ2-1
v_gene: TRBV10-1
d_gene: TRBD2
abundance: NA
CDR3aa: CASSESMSSGYNEQFF
CDR3nt: TGCGCCAGCAGTGAGTCGATGTCTAGCGGATACAATGAGCAGTTCTTC

j_gene: TRBJ2-3
v_gene: TRBV7-2
d_gene: NA
abundance: few
CDR3aa: CASSLGRDTQYF
CDR3nt: TGTGCCAGCAGCTTAGGGCGGGATACGCAGTATTTT

j_gene: TRBJ1-2
v_gene: TRBV6-5
d_gene: NA
abundance: NA
CDR3aa: CASSYIEGNYGYTF
CDR3nt: TGTGCCAGCAGTTACATTGAGGGGAACTATGGCTACACCTTC

j_gene: TRBJ2-3
v_gene: TRBV9
d_gene: NA
abundance: NA
CDR3aa: CASSVARTTDTQYF
CDR3nt: TGTGCCAGCAGCGTAGCTAGGACCACAGATACGCAGTATTTT

j_gene: TRBJ1-5
v_gene: TRBV6-6
d_gene: TRBD1
abundance: NA
CDR3aa: CASSTGTGPSASQHF
CDR3nt: TGTGCCAGCAGTACCGGGACAGGACCGTCAGCGTCCCAGCATTTT

j_gene: TRBJ1-2
v_gene: TRBV5-1
d_gene: TRBD1
abundance: NA
CDR3aa: CASSLALPGQETHTF
CDR3nt: TGCGCCAGCAGCTTGGCCTTACCGGGACAGGAGACGCACACCTTC

j_gene: TRBJ1-6
v_gene: TRBV5-4
d_gene: NA
abundance: NA
CDR3aa: CASSLWVGGISNSPLHF
CDR3nt: TGTGCCAGCAGCTTGTGGGTCGGGGGTATTAGTAATTCACCCCTCCACTTT

j_gene: TRBJ2-1
v_gene: TRBV7-3
d_gene: TRBD2
abundance: NA
CDR3aa: CASSLGAGGGDEQFF
CDR3nt: TGTGCCAGCAGCTTAGGTGCGGGAGGTGGGGATGAGCAGTTCTTC

j_gene: TRBJ1-2
v_gene: TRBV7-9
d_gene: NA
abundance: few
CDR3aa: CASSLGTYGGYTF
CDR3nt: TGTGCCAGCAGCCTTGGGACCTACGGGGGCTACACCTTC

j_gene: TRBJ2-7
v_gene: TRBV6-1
d_gene: NA
abundance: NA
CDR3aa: CASSPLGQAYEQYF
CDR3nt: TGTGCCAGCAGTCCCCTGGGCCAGGCCTACGAGCAGTACTTC

j_gene: TRBJ2-7
v_gene: TRBV2
d_gene: TRBD1
abundance: NA
CDR3aa: CASSDDRAFLYEQYF
CDR3nt: TGTGCCAGCAGTGACGACAGGGCTTTTCTCTACGAGCAGTACTTC

j_gene: TRBJ1-4
v_gene: TRBV18
d_gene: NA
abundance: NA
CDR3aa: CASSPRVGKMTTNEKLFF
CDR3nt: TGTGCCAGCTCACCACGGGTAGGGAAGATGACAACTAATGAAAAACTGTTTTTT

j_gene: TRBJ1-3
v_gene: TRBV4-1
d_gene: NA
abundance: NA
CDR3aa: CASSQEVGPGNTIYF
CDR3nt: TGCGCCAGCAGCCAAGAGGTGGGACCTGGAAACACCATATATTTT

j_gene: TRBJ1-2
v_gene: TRBV28
d_gene: NA
abundance: NA
CDR3aa: CASSHIYGYTF
CDR3nt: TGTGCCAGCAGTCATATTTATGGCTACACCTTC

j_gene: TRBJ2-1
v_gene: TRBV20-1
d_gene: NA
abundance: NA
CDR3aa: CSAIEGHEQFF
CDR3nt: TGCAGTGCTATAGAGGGGCATGAGCAGTTCTTC

j_gene: TRBJ2-3
v_gene: TRBV25-1
d_gene: NA
abundance: NA
CDR3aa: CASSEFWQGSVDTQYF
CDR3nt: TGTGCCAGCAGTGAATTCTGGCAGGGGAGTGTAGATACGCAGTATTTT